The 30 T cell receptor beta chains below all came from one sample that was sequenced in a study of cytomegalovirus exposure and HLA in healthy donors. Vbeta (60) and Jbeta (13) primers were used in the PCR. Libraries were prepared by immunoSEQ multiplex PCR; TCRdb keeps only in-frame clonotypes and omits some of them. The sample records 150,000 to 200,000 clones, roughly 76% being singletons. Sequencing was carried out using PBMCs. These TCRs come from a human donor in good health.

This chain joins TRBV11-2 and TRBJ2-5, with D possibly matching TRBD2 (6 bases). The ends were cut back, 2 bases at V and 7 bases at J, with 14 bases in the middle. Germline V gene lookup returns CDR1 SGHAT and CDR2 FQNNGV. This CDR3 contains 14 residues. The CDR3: CASSLSRRVWTQYF. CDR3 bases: TGTGCCAGCAGCTTATCCCGGAGGGTTTGGACCCAGTACTTC.

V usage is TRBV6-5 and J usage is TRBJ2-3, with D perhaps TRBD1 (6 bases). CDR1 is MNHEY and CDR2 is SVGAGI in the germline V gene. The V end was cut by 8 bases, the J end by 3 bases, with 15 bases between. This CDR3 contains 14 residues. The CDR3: CASSRGPKTDTQYF. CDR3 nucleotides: TGTGCCAGCTCCAGGGGCCCCAAGACAGATACGCAGTATTTT.

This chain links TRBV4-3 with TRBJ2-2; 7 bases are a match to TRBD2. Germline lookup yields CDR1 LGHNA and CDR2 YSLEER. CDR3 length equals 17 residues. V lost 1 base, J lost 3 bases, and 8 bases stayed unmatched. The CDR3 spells CASSQGGGAGYTGELFF. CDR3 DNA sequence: TGCGCCAGCAGCCAAGGGGGAGGAGCGGGGTACACCGGGGAGCTGTTTTTT.

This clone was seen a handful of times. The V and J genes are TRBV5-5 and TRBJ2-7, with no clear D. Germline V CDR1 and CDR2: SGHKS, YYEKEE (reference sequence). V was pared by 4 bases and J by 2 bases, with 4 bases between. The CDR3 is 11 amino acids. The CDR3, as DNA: TGTGCCAGCAGCCCTGCCTACGAGCAGTACTTC. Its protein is CASSPAYEQYF.

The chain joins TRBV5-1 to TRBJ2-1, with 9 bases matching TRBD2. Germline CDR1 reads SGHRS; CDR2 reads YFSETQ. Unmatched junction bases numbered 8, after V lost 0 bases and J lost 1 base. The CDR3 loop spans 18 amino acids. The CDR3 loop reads CASSLAGGSGGSYNEQFF. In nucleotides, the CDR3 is TGCGCCAGCAGCTTGGCCGGGGGCAGCGGGGGGTCCTACAATGAGCAGTTCTTC. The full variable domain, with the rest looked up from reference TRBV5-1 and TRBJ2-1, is KAGVTQTPRYLIKTRGQQVTLSCSPISGHRSVSWYQQTPGQGLQFLFEYFSETQRNKGNFPGRFSGRQFSNSRSEMNVSTLELGDSALYLCASSLAGGSGGSYNEQFFGPGTRLTVL.

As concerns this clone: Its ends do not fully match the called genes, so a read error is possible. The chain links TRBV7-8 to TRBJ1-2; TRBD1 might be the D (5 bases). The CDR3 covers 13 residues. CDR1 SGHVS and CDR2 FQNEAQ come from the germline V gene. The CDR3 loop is CASSLGSGSGYPF. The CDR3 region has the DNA TGTGCCAGCAGCTTAGGGTCAGGGTCCGGCTACCCCTTC.

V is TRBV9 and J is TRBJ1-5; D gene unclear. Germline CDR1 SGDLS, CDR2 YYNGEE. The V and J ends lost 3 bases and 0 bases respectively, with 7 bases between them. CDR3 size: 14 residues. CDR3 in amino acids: CASSGGYSNQPQHF. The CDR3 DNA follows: TGTGCCAGCAGCGGCGGGTATAGCAATCAGCCCCAGCATTTT.

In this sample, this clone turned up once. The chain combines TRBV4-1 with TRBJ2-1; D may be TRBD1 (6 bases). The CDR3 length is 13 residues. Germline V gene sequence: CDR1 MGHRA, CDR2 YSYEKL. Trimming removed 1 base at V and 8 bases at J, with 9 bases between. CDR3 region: CASSQVGGDEQFF. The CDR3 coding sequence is TGCGCCAGCAGCCAAGTTGGGGGCGATGAGCAGTTCTTC.

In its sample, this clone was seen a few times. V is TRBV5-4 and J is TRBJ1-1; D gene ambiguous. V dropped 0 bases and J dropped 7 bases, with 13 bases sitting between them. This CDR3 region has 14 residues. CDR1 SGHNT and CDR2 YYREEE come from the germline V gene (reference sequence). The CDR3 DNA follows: TGTGCCAGCAGCTTGGAAAGGGAGTCAGGTGAAGCTTTCTTT. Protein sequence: CASSLERESGEAFF.

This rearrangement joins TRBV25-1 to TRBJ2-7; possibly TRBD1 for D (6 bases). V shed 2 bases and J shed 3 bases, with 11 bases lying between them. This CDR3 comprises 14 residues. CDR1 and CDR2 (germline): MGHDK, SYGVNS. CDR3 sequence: CASSERTAYYEQYF. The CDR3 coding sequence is TGTGCCAGCAGTGAAAGGACAGCGTACTACGAGCAGTACTTC.

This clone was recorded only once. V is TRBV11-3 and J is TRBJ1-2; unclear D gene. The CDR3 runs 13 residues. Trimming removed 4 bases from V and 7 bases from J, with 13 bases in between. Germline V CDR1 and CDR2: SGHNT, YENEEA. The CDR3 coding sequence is TGTGCCAGCAGCTCGCCGGGGTCGGGTGGCTACACCTTC. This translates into CASSSPGSGGYTF.

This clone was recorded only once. The CDR3 here is CASSPSGDTEAFF. In DNA form, the CDR3 reads TGTGCCAGCAGCCCGTCTGGAGACACTGAAGCTTTCTTT. This rearrangement joins TRBV7-9 to TRBJ1-1; D gene ambiguous. This CDR3 region has 13 residues. Germline CDR1 reads SEHNR; CDR2 reads FQNEAQ (reference sequence). Trimming cost V 5 bases and J 3 bases, with 10 bases left between them.

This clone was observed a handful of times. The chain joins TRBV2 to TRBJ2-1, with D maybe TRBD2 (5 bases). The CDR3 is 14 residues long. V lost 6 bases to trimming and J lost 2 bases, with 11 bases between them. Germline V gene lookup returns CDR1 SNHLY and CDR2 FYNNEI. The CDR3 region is CASRNGLPYNEQFF. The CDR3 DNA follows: TGTGCCAGCAGGAATGGACTGCCCTACAATGAGCAGTTCTTC.

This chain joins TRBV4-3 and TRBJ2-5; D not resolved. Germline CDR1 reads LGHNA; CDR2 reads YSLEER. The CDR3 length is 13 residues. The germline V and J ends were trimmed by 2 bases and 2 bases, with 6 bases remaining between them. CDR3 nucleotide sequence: TGCGCCAGCAGCCAACGCACTCAAGAGACCCAGTACTTC. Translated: CASSQRTQETQYF.

The CDR3 reads CATSRDRTGEKLFF. CDR3 nucleotide sequence: TGTGCCACCAGCAGAGACCGTACGGGTGAAAAACTGTTTTTT. This chain connects TRBV15 to TRBJ1-4; D remains ambiguous. Trimming took 0 bases from V and 7 from J, leaving 9 bases between them. The CDR3 length is 14 residues. Germline CDR1 LNHNV, CDR2 YYDKDF (reference sequence).

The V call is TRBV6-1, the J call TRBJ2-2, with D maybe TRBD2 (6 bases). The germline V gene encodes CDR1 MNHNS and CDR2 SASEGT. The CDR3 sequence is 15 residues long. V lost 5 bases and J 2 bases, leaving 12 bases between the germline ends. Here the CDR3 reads CASSLPGANTGELFF. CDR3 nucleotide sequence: TGTGCCAGCAGTTTACCGGGAGCTAACACCGGGGAGCTGTTTTTT.

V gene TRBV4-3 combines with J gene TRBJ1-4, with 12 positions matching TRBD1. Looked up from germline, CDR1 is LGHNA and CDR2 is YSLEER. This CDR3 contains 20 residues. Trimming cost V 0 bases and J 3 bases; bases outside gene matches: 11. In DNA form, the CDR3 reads TGCGCCAGCAGCCAAGATCTATTATCCGGGACAGGGGGCTCTAATGAAAAACTGTTTTTT. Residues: CASSQDLLSGTGGSNEKLFF.

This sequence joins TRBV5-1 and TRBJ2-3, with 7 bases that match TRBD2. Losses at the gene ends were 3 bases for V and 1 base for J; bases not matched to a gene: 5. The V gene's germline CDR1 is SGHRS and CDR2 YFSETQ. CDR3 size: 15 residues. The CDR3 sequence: CASSSAGRGTDTQYF. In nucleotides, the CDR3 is TGCGCCAGCAGCTCTGCAGGGAGGGGCACAGATACGCAGTATTTT.

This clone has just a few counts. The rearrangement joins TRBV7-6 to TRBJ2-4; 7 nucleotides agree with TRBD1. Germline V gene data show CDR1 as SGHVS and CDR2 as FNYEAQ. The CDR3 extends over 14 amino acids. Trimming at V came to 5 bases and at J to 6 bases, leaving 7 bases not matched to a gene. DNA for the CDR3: TGTGCCAGCAGCCCCCAATCAGGGGGAAACATTCAGTACTTC. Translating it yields CASSPQSGGNIQYF.

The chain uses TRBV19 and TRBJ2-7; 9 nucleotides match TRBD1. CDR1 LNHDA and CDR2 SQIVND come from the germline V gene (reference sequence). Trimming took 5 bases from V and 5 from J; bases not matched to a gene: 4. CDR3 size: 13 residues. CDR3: CASSSQGAHEQYF. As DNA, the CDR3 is TGTGCCAGTAGTTCACAGGGGGCCCACGAGCAGTACTTC.

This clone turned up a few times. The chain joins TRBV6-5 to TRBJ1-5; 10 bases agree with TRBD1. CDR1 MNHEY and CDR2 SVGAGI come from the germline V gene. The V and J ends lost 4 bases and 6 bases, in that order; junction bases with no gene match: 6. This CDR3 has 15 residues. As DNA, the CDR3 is TGTGCCAGCAGTTCGCCGGGACAGGGGATTCAGCCCCAGCATTTT. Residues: CASSSPGQGIQPQHF.

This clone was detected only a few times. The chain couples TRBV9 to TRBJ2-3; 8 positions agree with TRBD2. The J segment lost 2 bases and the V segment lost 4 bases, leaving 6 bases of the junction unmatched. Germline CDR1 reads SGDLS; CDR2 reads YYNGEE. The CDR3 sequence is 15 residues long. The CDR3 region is CASSPGGAVTDTQYF. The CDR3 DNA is TGTGCCAGCAGCCCGGGGGGGGCAGTCACAGATACGCAGTATTTT.

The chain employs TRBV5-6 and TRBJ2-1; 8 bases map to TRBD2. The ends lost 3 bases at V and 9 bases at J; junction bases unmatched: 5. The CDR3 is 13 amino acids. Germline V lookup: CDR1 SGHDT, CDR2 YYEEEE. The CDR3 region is CASSSGGAGEQFF. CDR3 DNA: TGTGCCAGCAGCTCCGGGGGGGCCGGTGAGCAGTTCTTC.

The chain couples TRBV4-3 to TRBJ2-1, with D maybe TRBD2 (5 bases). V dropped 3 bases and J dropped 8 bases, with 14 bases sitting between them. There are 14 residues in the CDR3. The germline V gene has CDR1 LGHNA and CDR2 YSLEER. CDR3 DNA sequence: TGCGCCAGCAGCCACGCCGGACTCGGCCATGAGCAGTTCTTC. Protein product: CASSHAGLGHEQFF.

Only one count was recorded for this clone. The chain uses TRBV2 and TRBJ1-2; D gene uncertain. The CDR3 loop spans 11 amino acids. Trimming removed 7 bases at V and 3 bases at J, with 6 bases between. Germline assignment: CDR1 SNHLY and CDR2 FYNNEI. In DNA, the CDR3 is TGTGCCAGCACCGCAGACTATGGCTACACCTTC. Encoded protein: CASTADYGYTF.

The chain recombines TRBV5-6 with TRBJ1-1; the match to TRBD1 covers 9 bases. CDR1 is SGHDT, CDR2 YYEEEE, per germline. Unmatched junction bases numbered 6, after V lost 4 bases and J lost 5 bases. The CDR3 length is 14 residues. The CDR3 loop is CASSQGTGYTEAFF. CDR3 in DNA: TGTGCCAGCAGCCAAGGGACAGGGTATACTGAAGCTTTCTTT.

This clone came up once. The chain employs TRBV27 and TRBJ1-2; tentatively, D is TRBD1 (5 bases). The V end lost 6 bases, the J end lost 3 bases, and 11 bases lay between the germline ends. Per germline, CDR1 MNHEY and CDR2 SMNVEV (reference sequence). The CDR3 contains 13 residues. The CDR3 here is CASRPGFHYGYTF. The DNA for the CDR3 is TGTGCCAGCAGGCCAGGGTTTCACTATGGCTACACCTTC.

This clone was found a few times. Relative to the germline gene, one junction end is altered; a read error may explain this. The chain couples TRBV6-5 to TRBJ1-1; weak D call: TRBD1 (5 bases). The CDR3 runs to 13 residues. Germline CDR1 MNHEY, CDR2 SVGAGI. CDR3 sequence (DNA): TGTGCCAGCAGATACTTCAGGGAGGCTGAAGCTTTCTTT. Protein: CASRYFREAEAFF.

In DNA form, the CDR3 reads TGCGCCAGCAGTCAACCGCAGGGGGCTGAAAAACTGTTTTTT. Translated: CASSQPQGAEKLFF. The V call is TRBV23-1, the J call TRBJ1-4; 8 bases line up with TRBD1. TRBV23-1 is recorded as an ORF, its role being uncertain. There are 14 residues in the CDR3. Unmatched junction bases numbered 3, after V lost 2 bases and J lost 7 bases.

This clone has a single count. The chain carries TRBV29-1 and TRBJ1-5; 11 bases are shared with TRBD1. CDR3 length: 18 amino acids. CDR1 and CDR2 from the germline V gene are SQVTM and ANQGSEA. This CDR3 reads CRLAPQDRGPGNDQPQHF. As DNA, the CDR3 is TGCAGGCTGGCCCCGCAGGACAGGGGGCCAGGGAATGATCAGCCCCAGCATTTT.